This entry lists 11 T cell receptor beta chains sequenced from one sample in a study of T-cell reconstitution after alpha-beta-depleted transplantation in children. Construction of the TCRbeta library involved unique molecular identifiers. TCRdb passed the PCR reads through MiXCR, listing each CDR3 protein once. The sample includes 70,000 or so distinct CDR3 sequences, about a tenth seen only once; the top ten take around 14%. The sample here was PBMCs, taken before TCRalphabeta/CD19-depleted stem cell transplant. These receptors came from a boy younger than 18 with acute myeloid leukemia, due to receive a stem cell transplant.

This clonotype was seen once. This sequence joins TRBV4-2 and TRBJ2-7; TRBD2 matches 10 bases. CDR1 and CDR2 (germline): LGHNA, YNFKEQ. This CDR3 has 20 amino acids. Trimming took 1 base from V and 0 from J; bases not matched to a gene: 15. CDR3 amino acids: CASSQGSLAGAFKSSYEQYF. For the CDR3, the DNA is TGTGCCAGCAGCCAAGGAAGTCTAGCGGGAGCATTTAAAAGCTCCTACGAGCAGTACTTC.

This clonotype was counted between two and nine times. The chain couples TRBV11-2 to TRBJ1-5, with 7 positions matching TRBD1. The V segment lost 5 bases and the J segment 6 bases; nucleotides outside the gene matches: 13. Per germline, CDR1 SGHAT and CDR2 FQNNGV. This CDR3 is built from 16 residues. The CDR3 DNA follows: TGTGCCAGCAGCCTCCGGCGAGGGGGCGACGGTCAGCCCCAGCATTTT. Encoded protein: CASSLRRGGDGQPQHF.

This clonotype was counted ten times or more. The chain carries TRBV12-3 or TRBV12-4 and TRBJ2-3, with 9 bases matching TRBD1. The CDR3 totals 15 residues. V gave up 6 bases and J gave up 4 bases; unmatched junction bases: 8. The CDR3 DNA is TGTGCCAGCAGAGACGGGACAGGGATGTCAGATACGCAGTATTTT. Protein: CASRDGTGMSDTQYF.

This clonotype has a count of ten or more. The V and J genes are TRBV6-5 and TRBJ2-7; weak D call: TRBD1 (6 bases). This CDR3 spans 16 amino acids. Trimming shortened V by 4 bases and J by 0 bases, and 16 bases separated the two germline ends. Germline V gives CDR1 MNHEY, CDR2 SVGAGI. As DNA, the CDR3 is TGTGCCAGCAGTTTTTACCCACCGGGACACTCCTACGAGCAGTACTTC. Translation gives CASSFYPPGHSYEQYF.

In its sample, this clonotype was seen many times. The rearrangement joins TRBV5-5 to TRBJ1-1, with TRBD1 as a possible D gene (6 bases). V was clipped by 0 bases and J by 1 base, with 10 bases between them. CDR3 length: 15 residues. The germline CDR1 and CDR2 sequences are SGHKS and YYEKEE (reference sequence). CDR3: CASSLVGRGNTEAFF. CDR3 coding DNA: TGTGCCAGCAGCTTGGTTGGCAGGGGGAACACTGAAGCTTTCTTT.

This clonotype was detected many times. The chain recombines TRBV20-1 with TRBJ2-7; D gene uncertain. The germline CDR1 and CDR2 sequences are DFQATT and SNEGSKA (reference sequence). CDR3 size: 13 residues. CDR3 amino acids: CMIDPPPTDEQYV. The CDR3 DNA reads TGCATGATAGACCCTCCCCCTACTGACGAGCAGTACGTC.

In its sample, this clonotype was seen many times. The rearrangement uses TRBV28 and TRBJ1-5; D may be TRBD1 (6 bases). Between the trimmed V and J ends, which lost 6 bases and 4 bases, there was a span of 16 bases. The CDR3 sequence is 15 residues long. The V gene's germline CDR1 is MDHEN and CDR2 SYDVKM. The CDR3 loop reads CASRYRVGTNQPQHF. In DNA, the CDR3 is TGTGCCAGCAGATACAGGGTCGGGACGAATCAGCCCCAGCATTTT.

This clonotype was counted at least ten times. The chain couples TRBV20-1 to TRBJ2-5; TRBD2 matches at 8 bases. CDR3 length: 15 residues. CDR1 is DFQATT and CDR2 is SNEGSKA in the germline V gene (reference sequence). V dropped 2 bases and J dropped 3; count of bases not matched to a gene: 8. The CDR3 loop is CSARFVAGPKETQYF. As DNA, the CDR3 is TGCAGTGCTAGATTCGTAGCGGGACCAAAAGAGACCCAGTACTTC.

This clonotype was detected many times. The V and J genes are TRBV11-1 and TRBJ2-3; D assignment may be TRBD1 or TRBD2 (6 bases each). Germline CDR1 and CDR2: SGHAT and FQDESV (reference sequence). CDR3 length: 18 residues. V was pared by 6 bases and J by 0 bases, with 22 bases between. CDR3 protein: CASRHTSSGAHSTDTQYF. CDR3 DNA sequence: TGTGCCAGCAGACATACAAGTTCGGGGGCCCATAGCACAGATACGCAGTATTTT.

The chain links TRBV29-1 to TRBJ2-7; D might be TRBD1 (6 bases). The CDR3 loop spans 11 amino acids. Germline CDR1 SQVTM, CDR2 ANQGSEA. V lost 3 bases, J lost 4 bases, and 7 bases lay in between. DNA for the CDR3: TGCAGCGTTGACCAGGGGTACGAGCAGTACTTC. This gives the protein CSVDQGYEQYF.

This clonotype came up many times. The chain recombines TRBV20-1 with TRBJ2-7, with D possibly TRBD2 on 5 matching bases. V lost 6 bases, J lost 5 bases, and 17 bases lay in between. Germline CDR1 is DFQATT and CDR2 is SNEGSKA (reference sequence). This CDR3 is built from 13 residues. Here the CDR3 reads CSARSASWDEQYV. CDR3 nucleotides: TGCAGTGCCCGGTCGGCTAGCTGGGACGAGCAGTACGTC.